What follows are 18 T cell receptor beta chains derived from one specimen sequenced in a study of technical replicates of blood from several donors. The data were produced by immunoSEQ multiplex PCR, yet TCRdb's version contains in-frame clones alone and is incomplete. The sample consists of about 83,000 clones, 90% to 95% of them appearing once. The sample consisted of T cells isolated from PBMCs. Receptor source: a human donor in good health.

The chain is built from TRBV14 and TRBJ2-3; D is perhaps TRBD2 (6 bases). The CDR3 runs to 15 residues. With 8 bases removed from V and 1 base from J, the gap between germline ends came to 16 bases. Germline V gene data show CDR1 as SGHDN and CDR2 as FVKESK. Here the CDR3 reads CASGFGTYRTDTQYF. The CDR3 DNA reads as TGTGCCAGCGGGTTCGGGACTTATCGCACAGATACGCAGTATTTT.

The J gene is TRBJ2-1, the V gene TRBV10-1; the D gene is possibly TRBD2 (6 bases). Germline CDR1 reads WNHNN; CDR2 reads SYGVQD (reference sequence). The length of the CDR3 is 17 residues. Trimming shortened V by 0 bases and J by 0 bases, and 12 bases separated the two germline ends. Here the CDR3 reads CASSESTWRGSYNEQFF. In DNA, the CDR3 is TGCGCCAGCAGTGAGTCGACGTGGAGGGGCTCCTACAATGAGCAGTTCTTC.

This chain uses TRBV5-1 with TRBJ2-1; D gene unclear. V lost 5 bases to trimming and J lost 0 bases, with 9 bases between them. Germline V gene data show CDR1 as SGHRS and CDR2 as YFSETQ. The CDR3 totals 14 residues. The CDR3 loop is CASRSASSYNEQFF. As DNA, the CDR3 is TGCGCCAGCAGGTCCGCTAGCTCCTACAATGAGCAGTTCTTC.

About this clone: One end of the junction does not line up with germline, which may come from a read error. This rearrangement joins TRBV7-7 to TRBJ2-5; 7 bases fit TRBD2. The CDR3 spans 16 residues. Germline V gene sequence: CDR1 SSHAT, CDR2 FNYEAQ (reference sequence). The CDR3 is CASSLMGGGKEETQYF. Written as DNA, the CDR3 is TGTGCTAGCAGCTTAATGGGGGGAGGGAAGGAAGAGACCCAGTACTTC.

CDR3 nucleotide sequence: TGTGCCAGAAGCCCTTTAGAGCCGGATGAAAAACTGTTTTTT. Its protein is CARSPLEPDEKLFF. V usage is TRBV5-3 and J usage is TRBJ1-4; D is uncertain. TRBV5-3 is reported as an ORF; its role is uncertain. Trimming pared 4 bases from V and 6 bases from J, leaving 13 bases between. There are 14 residues in the CDR3.

The CDR3 DNA reads as TGTGCCAGCAGTTTGGGACTAGCAATAGATACGCAGTATTTT. Translated, it gives CASSLGLAIDTQYF. The V gene is TRBV28, the J gene TRBJ2-3; 9 bases are a match to TRBD2. V lost 3 bases, J lost 5 bases, and 3 bases stayed unmatched. Germline assignment: CDR1 MDHEN and CDR2 SYDVKM. The CDR3 contains 14 residues. Full variable domain (rest looked up from reference TRBV28 and TRBJ2-3): DVKVTQSSRYLVKRTGEKVFLECVQDMDHENMFWYRQDPGLGLRLIYFSYDVKMKEKGDIPEGYSVSREKKERFSLILESASTNQTSMYLCASSLGLAIDTQYFGPGTRLTVL.

The rearrangement joins TRBV28 to TRBJ1-2; a weak D match, TRBD1 (6 bases). With 7 bases removed from V and 2 bases from J, the gap between germline ends came to 11 bases. The CDR3 runs 13 residues. Germline CDR1 MDHEN, CDR2 SYDVKM. The CDR3 DNA follows: TGTGCCAGCACCCAGGGGTTAAACTATGGCTACACCTTC. The encoded protein is CASTQGLNYGYTF.

This chain's CDR3 is CASSLGRDTYNEQFF. The CDR3 DNA reads as TGTGCCAGCAGCTTGGGGCGGGATACCTACAATGAGCAGTTCTTC. V and J are TRBV5-4 and TRBJ2-1; D is possibly TRBD2 (6 bases). The CDR3 is 15 amino acids. CDR1 and CDR2 (germline): SGHNT, YYREEE (reference sequence). Trimming removed 0 bases at V and 2 bases at J, with 9 bases between.

V and J are TRBV5-6 and TRBJ2-5; 7 nucleotides line up with TRBD1. The V gene's germline CDR1 is SGHDT and CDR2 YYEEEE. The CDR3 runs 13 residues. The V and J ends lost 4 bases and 4 bases, in that order; junction bases with no gene match: 4. The CDR3 loop is CASSMTGTETQYF. The DNA for the CDR3 is TGTGCCAGCAGCATGACAGGGACAGAGACCCAGTACTTC. The full variable domain, completed using reference TRBV5-6 and TRBJ2-5, is DAGVTQSPTHLIKTRGQQVTLRCSPKSGHDTVSWYQQALGQGPQFIFQYYEEEERQRGNFPDRFSGHQFPNYSSELNVNALLLGDSALYLCASSMTGTETQYFGPGTRLLVL.

The chain uses TRBV7-7 and TRBJ2-2; D is unresolved. The CDR3 runs 17 residues. Trimming pared 5 bases from V and 0 bases from J, leaving 16 bases between. The germline gives CDR1 SSHAT, CDR2 FNYEAQ (reference sequence). The CDR3 protein is CASSQNGQTANTGELFF. The CDR3, as DNA: TGTGCCAGCAGCCAAAACGGTCAAACAGCGAACACCGGGGAGCTGTTTTTT.

The chain couples TRBV9 to TRBJ1-2, with TRBD1 identical over 8 bases. Germline CDR1 and CDR2: SGDLS and YYNGEE. Trimming took 3 bases from V and 5 from J; bases not matched to a gene: 9. The CDR3 runs 15 residues. The CDR3 region has the DNA TGTGCCAGCAGCGCCAATACAGGGGGGGTATATGGCTACACCTTC. As protein: CASSANTGGVYGYTF.

The chain links TRBV6-1 to TRBJ2-3; 9 bases match TRBD2. This CDR3 has 16 amino acids. The V segment lost 2 bases and the J segment 4 bases; nucleotides outside the gene matches: 7. Germline V lookup: CDR1 MNHNS, CDR2 SASEGT. CDR3 sequence: CASSEPAGGSADTQYF. Here the CDR3 DNA reads TGTGCCAGCAGTGAACCCGCGGGGGGGTCGGCAGATACGCAGTATTTT.

V gene TRBV11-2 combines with J gene TRBJ1-2, with 7 bases lining up with TRBD1. This CDR3 has 15 residues. Germline assignment: CDR1 SGHAT and CDR2 FQNNGV. The ends lost 2 bases at V and 5 bases at J; junction bases unmatched: 8. Here the CDR3 DNA reads TGTGCCAGCAGCTTAAAGTTAGGGGGCGCATATGGCTACACCTTC. This gives the protein CASSLKLGGAYGYTF.

The rearrangement joins TRBV6-1 to TRBJ1-5, with a weak D call TRBD1 (6 bases). The germline V gene encodes CDR1 MNHNS and CDR2 SASEGT. Deletions cut 5 bases from V and 9 bases from J, with 17 bases between. The length of the CDR3 is 14 residues. The DNA for the CDR3 is TGTGCCAGCAGTAGATCAGGGGTACCTTCGCCCCAGCATTTT. This translates into CASSRSGVPSPQHF.

The genes are TRBV2 and TRBJ1-1; no clear D gene. The germline V and J ends were trimmed by 7 bases and 5 bases, with 20 bases remaining between them. CDR1 is SNHLY and CDR2 is FYNNEI in the germline V gene. The CDR3 is 15 residues long. Here the CDR3 DNA reads TGTGCCAGCACCTTTAACAGCAGGTCCGGTACTGAAGCTTTCTTT. Amino acids: CASTFNSRSGTEAFF. Together with reference TRBV2 and TRBJ1-1, the CDR3 gives the full variable domain: EPEVTQTPSHQVTQMGQEVILRCVPISNHLYFYWYRQILGQKVEFLVSFYNNEISEKSEIFDDQFSVERPDGSNFTLKIRSTKLEDSAMYFCASTFNSRSGTEAFFGQGTRLTVV.

J is TRBJ2-7 and V is TRBV27; D is possibly TRBD1 (6 bases). Deletions cut 8 bases from V and 3 bases from J, with 11 bases between. CDR1 is MNHEY and CDR2 is SMNVEV in the germline V gene (reference sequence). The CDR3 consists of 12 residues. The CDR3 region has the DNA TGTGCCAGCTCGGACAGATACTACGAGCAGTACTTC. Translating it yields CASSDRYYEQYF.

The chain links TRBV6-5 to TRBJ1-5; weak D call: TRBD1 (6 bases). Germline V gene lookup returns CDR1 MNHEY and CDR2 SVGAGI. The germline V and J ends were trimmed by 7 bases and 7 bases, with 20 bases remaining between them. The CDR3 spans 15 residues. CDR3 residues: CASTPTRTAGQPQHF. CDR3 nucleotide sequence: TGTGCCAGCACCCCAACCCGGACAGCAGGGCAGCCCCAGCATTTT.

This chain connects TRBV6-5 to TRBJ2-5; D ambiguous. The germline V gene encodes CDR1 MNHEY and CDR2 SVGAGI. The CDR3 is 15 residues long. V was trimmed by 0 bases and J by 1 base, leaving 9 bases between them. The CDR3 bases are TGTGCCAGCAGTTACTCGTTGGGCAGCCAAGAGACCCAGTACTTC. Protein sequence: CASSYSLGSQETQYF.